The 9 T cell receptor beta chains presented below share a single source sample, sequenced in a study of T cells after yellow fever vaccination. TCRdb recomputed calls from the 5' RACE reads with MiXCR, one row per CDR3 protein. The sample includes more than 300,000 distinct CDR3 sequences, 3.5% to 4.5% seen only once; the top ten take approximately 19%. Specimen: PBMCs, collected 15 days after the yellow fever booster vaccination. These receptor sequences come from a man in his late teens or twenties who received the YFV17D yellow fever vaccine.

There are many counts of this clonotype. The gene calls are TRBV29-1 and TRBJ2-5, with 8 bases identical to TRBD1. The CDR3 runs 13 residues. From germline, CDR1 is SQVTM and CDR2 ANQGSEA. The junction had 2 bases not matched to a gene; V was cut back by 0 bases and J by 5 bases. CDR3 DNA sequence: TGCAGCGTTGAAGACAGGGGGCCGGAGACCCAGTACTTC. It translates to CSVEDRGPETQYF. Looking up the rest from reference TRBV29-1 and TRBJ2-5 gives the full variable domain: SAVISQKPSRDICQRGTSLTIQCQVDSQVTMMFWYRQQPGQSLTLIATANQGSEATYESGFVIDKFPISRPNLTFSTLTVSNMSPEDSSIYLCSVEDRGPETQYFGPGTRLLVL.

The chain employs TRBV7-8 and TRBJ2-1; D remains ambiguous. This CDR3 comprises 12 residues. Trimming left V 3 bases short and J 8 bases short, with 8 bases between. The germline V gene has CDR1 SGHVS and CDR2 FQNEAQ. The CDR3 DNA is TGTGCCAGCAGCTTTAGTGTCGATGAGCAGTTCTTC. Translated: CASSFSVDEQFF. Full variable domain (rest looked up from reference TRBV7-8 and TRBJ2-1): GAGVSQSPRYKVAKRGQDVALRCDPISGHVSLFWYQQALGQGPEFLTYFQNEAQLDKSGLPSDRFFAERPEGSVSTLKIQRTQQEDSAVYLCASSFSVDEQFFGPGTRLTVL.

This clonotype was found many times. The chain is built from TRBV20-1 and TRBJ1-4; 9 bases are shared with TRBD1. The germline V gene encodes CDR1 DFQATT and CDR2 SNEGSKA (reference sequence). The CDR3 runs 12 residues. The ends lost 5 bases at V and 7 bases at J; junction bases unmatched: 2. The CDR3 loop reads CSAVDRGEKLFF. DNA for the CDR3: TGCAGTGCTGTGGACAGGGGTGAAAAACTGTTTTTT.

This clonotype was counted at least ten times. The chain recombines TRBV10-3 with TRBJ2-1; 7 bases map to TRBD2. The V and J ends lost 8 bases and 3 bases, in that order; junction bases with no gene match: 7. The germline gives CDR1 ENHRY, CDR2 SYGVKD. This CDR3 is built from 14 residues. In nucleotides, the CDR3 is TGTGCCATCTTCTCGGGGGGAGTCTACAATGAGCAGTTCTTC. This translates into CAIFSGGVYNEQFF.

This chain links TRBV7-8 with TRBJ2-7; D is tentatively TRBD1 or TRBD2 (5 bases each). The CDR3 length is 15 residues. The germline V gene encodes CDR1 SGHVS and CDR2 FQNEAQ. The germline V and J ends were trimmed by 5 bases and 3 bases, with 17 bases remaining between them. The CDR3 nucleotides are TGTGCCAGCAGCCTACGGGACGGCGCGGGCTACGAGCAGTACTTC. This sequence encodes CASSLRDGAGYEQYF.

This clonotype was observed at least ten times. The rearrangement joins TRBV4-2 to TRBJ2-3; 7 positions match TRBD2. The CDR3 totals 14 residues. Germline assignment: CDR1 LGHNA and CDR2 YNFKEQ. J was trimmed by 1 base and V by 2 bases; bases with no gene match: 0. CDR3 nucleotides: TGTGCCAGCAGCCAACGGGGGGGCACAGATACGCAGTATTTT. It specifies CASSQRGGTDTQYF.

This clonotype was seen repeatedly, ten times or more. The chain links TRBV6-5 to TRBJ2-1, with D tentatively TRBD1 (6 bases). V lost 2 bases and J 6 bases, leaving 14 bases between the germline ends. The germline gives CDR1 MNHEY, CDR2 SVGAGI. The CDR3 spans 15 residues. Here the CDR3 DNA reads TGTGCCAGCAGTTACGGGACACCTGCGGGCAATGAGCAGTTCTTC. Translated, it gives CASSYGTPAGNEQFF.

The V and J genes are TRBV4-1 and TRBJ1-3; D might be TRBD1 (6 bases). Germline-derived CDR1 and CDR2 are MGHRA and YSYEKL. V was cut by 0 bases and J by 0 bases, with 15 bases left in between. This CDR3 region has 18 residues. The CDR3 DNA reads TGCGCCAGCAGCCAAGAGGCCCCTCGGGGGCACTCTGGAAACACCATATATTTT. Its translation: CASSQEAPRGHSGNTIYF.

Ten or more counts support this clonotype. The genes are TRBV20-1 and TRBJ2-1; D is unresolved. CDR3 size: 18 residues. Germline CDR1 reads DFQATT; CDR2 reads SNEGSKA (reference sequence). The V and J ends lost 1 base and 5 bases respectively, with 24 bases between them. The CDR3 DNA follows: TGCAGTGCTAGAGTTCCCCGGGCGACAAGAACTGTTCACAATGAGCAGTTCTTC. It translates to CSARVPRATRTVHNEQFF.